The entry below gives a single T cell receptor beta chain sequence along with its context. The target of this receptor is not known. No base qualities exist here, and no much larger clone lies one base off it. CD8 naive samples were CD45RO-negative cells positively selected for CCR7, giving a CD45RA+CCR7+ population that excluded TemRA cells. The donors were healthy, HIV-negative adults who had no recently reported acute infections or vaccinations. Every donor was a Caucasian adult living in Nashville, Tennessee, USA. Blood was obtained by leukapheresis, after which PBMCs were separated by Ficoll-Histopaque density gradient centrifugation and cryopreserved in liquid nitrogen vapor phase. Purity and quantity of every magnetically sorted T cell population were checked by analytical flow cytometry. Genomic DNA was isolated from each sorted fraction and quantified by UV absorbance on a Nanodrop 2000c.

The record originates from a study of shared clonotypes between healthy human individuals (dated by TCRdb to 2020 to 2021). In the study overall: The cohort included three men and two women between 18 and 49 years of age. For each donor, CD4 naive and CD4 memory were each given three plates, CD8 naive was given two plates, and CD8 memory was given one plate. Blood TCR repertoires of five healthy adults were deeply sequenced to estimate repertoire size and the extent of clonotype sharing between individuals. Libraries were prepared and TCR repertoires were sequenced by different laboratories using diverse techniques, in order to increase sequencing depth and limit assay-specific biases. Per donor, leukapheresis produced somewhere between about 0.94 and 10 billion PBMCs. The investigation overall reported the following: Based on pairwise subsampling, the degree of clonotype sharing among donors was expected to be affected by sequencing depth. Sampling was restricted to blood, and TCR repertoires in tissues likely differ from the TCR repertoires found in blood. Sharing across several donors was observed for 4.5% to 6.5% of naive CD4, about 4% of naive CD8, 2% to 2.5% of memory CD4, and less than 0.45% of memory CD8 clonotypes. Naive subsets generally had larger estimated clonotype richness than memory subsets. Even with the large sequencing depth, rarefaction of the sorted-subset datasets indicated that sequencing was incomplete. Compared with non-shared clonotypes, the clonotypes found in all four sorted-subset donors had higher generation probabilities. Because the study included a small number of donors, the genetic and exposure-history diversity represented was limited.

TCR CDR3 regions were amplified from genomic DNA by multiplex PCR using the deep immunoSEQ assay. Extracted genomic DNA from each cell subset was distributed evenly across all wells of several immunoSEQ 96-well plates, and each plate was treated as a replicate. For sorted subsets, each replicate PCR was loaded with 200 ng genomic DNA, equivalent to 30,000 or so T cell genomes. Purified libraries were quantified with a Qubit 3.0 fluorometer, sized on a Bioanalyzer 2100, and re-quantified with the KAPA Library Quantification kit. Each immunoSEQ 96-well plate was sequenced on its own single-read 150-cycle Illumina NextSeq 550 flow cell. For the original study's pipeline: Because only junctional sequences without quality scores were contained in the immunoSEQ output, filtering matching that applied to full-length reads could not be performed. Sequences were annotated with PyIR, a Python wrapper for IgBLAST v1.9, using IMGT germline references to assign V/J genes and CDR3. Reads were filtered out if the reads had weak V/J assignments (E-value above 1e-6), no CDR3, stop codons, out-of-frame junctions, or ambiguous translated residues. V3J clonotypes were defined as sequences sharing an identical inferred V gene, J gene, and CDR3 amino acid sequence. The percentage overlap between two repertoires was calculated by dividing the number of shared unique clonotypes by the size of the smaller repertoire. RTK rarefaction, the Chao1 estimator, and Recon v2.1 estimates of unobserved clonotypes were used to assess repertoire richness. Generation probabilities for all TCRbeta clonotypes obtained by the gDNA method from a handful of donors were computed using OLGA. Not all clones reach the TCRdb copy of this immuneACCESS table, which keeps in-frame sequences only. Checked studies attribute under half of the gap to unresolved V genes and leave the rest unexplained. Clonal size and the V and J genes are those of that table, whereas D and trimming came from the DNA. This sample holds under 600,000 clones; 95% to 98% were observed only once. In total, the top ten clones hold roughly 0.29% of the sample.

V lost 2 bases and J lost 1 base; the stretch between them is 8 bases long. The CDR3 contains 14 residues, cysteine and phenylalanine counted. The read is trimmed to its CDR3 DNA, 42 bases read in frame from base 1. Sequences MNHEY (CDR1) and SMNVEV (CDR2) are obtained from the germline V gene (reference sequence). The source is a man younger than 40 in good health. The V and J segments used are TRBV27 and TRBJ1-1, with the identity of the D gene unclear. The sequencing sample was made of naive CD8+ T cells sorted from blood. The sample's cell subset or site, from its label and the paper: CD45RA+CCR7+. The CDR3 amino acid sequence is: CASSLQFTNTEAFF. The bases read TGTGCCAGCAGTTTACAGTTTACGAACACTGAAGCTTTCTTT.